This is a list of T cell receptor beta chains from one sample in a study of regulatory T cells in long-lasting Graves disease. TCRdb used MiXCR to reprocess the multiplex PCR reads, holding one entry per CDR3 protein. The sample has 300,000 to 450,000 distinct CDR3 sequences; 15% to 19% are singletons. The input for sequencing was peripheral blood mononuclear cells (PBMCs), taken at new diagnosis, from a patient treated with antithyroid drugs. Receptors were obtained from a female donor with Graves disease. Each CDR3 is given with its conserved first and last residue.

j_call v_call cdr3_length cdr3_aa
TRBJ1-4 TRBV29-1 15 CSARPTRQGGEKLFF
TRBJ2-1 TRBV5-1 15 CASSLALAGGHEQFF
TRBJ1-1 TRBV29-1 13 CSVTQGSVIVAFF
TRBJ2-3 TRBV6-2/TRBV6-3 13 CASTDSSTDTQYF
TRBJ1-2 TRBV7-9 12 CASSPTGWDYTF
TRBJ2-5 TRBV7-9 13 CASDRAEGETQYF
TRBJ2-5 TRBV27 15 CASSSEQGFQETQYF
TRBJ2-3 TRBV12-5 16 CASGRYGLAGSNTQYF
TRBJ2-1 TRBV27 15 CASSLSQSGYNEQFF
TRBJ2-3 TRBV6-2/TRBV6-3 15 CASSIDSSSTDTQYF
TRBJ2-2 TRBV11-2 15 CASSLTGVGTGELFF
TRBJ1-5 TRBV5-5 15 CASSVRWGLNQPQHF
TRBJ2-5 TRBV2 15 CTSSLEKARQETQYF
TRBJ2-4 TRBV6-1 17 CASRDLLEGLAKNIQYF
TRBJ1-2 TRBV28 13 CASSYTYRGGYTF
TRBJ1-1 TRBV9 13 CASSLSPDTEAFF
TRBJ2-1 TRBV20-1 13 CSARTLAYNEQFF
TRBJ2-5 TRBV5-6 15 CASSLPGAGDETQYF
TRBJ1-2 TRBV3-1 15 CASSQDGRGGYGYTF
TRBJ2-1 TRBV27 19 CASSFTWWLPYSSYNEQFF
TRBJ1-5 TRBV7-9 14 CASSSQSLDQPQHF
TRBJ2-3 TRBV10-2 12 CATRGEMDTQYF
TRBJ1-5 TRBV11-2 15 CASSQGGRPNQPQHF
TRBJ1-2 TRBV2 17 CASNSKGRTAFRYGYTF
TRBJ2-7 TRBV27 15 CASSPGTGPSYGQYF
TRBJ1-1 TRBV2 14 CASSERNLNTEAFF
TRBJ2-2 TRBV6-1 17 CASRDSRDRGLVGELFF
TRBJ2-1 TRBV7-9 16 CASSPPRGPDRGEQFF
TRBJ1-1 TRBV10-2 15 CASSGTGKINTEAFF
TRBJ2-2 TRBV25-1 18 CASSEFPVLAGNTGELFF
TRBJ1-1 TRBV16 15 CASSHHRELNTEAFF
TRBJ1-1 TRBV6-5 14 CASSSGQGMFEAFF